The rows below give T cell receptor beta chains drawn from one sample of a study of a mutant IDH1 vaccine in newly diagnosed glioma. The protocol was immunoSEQ multiplex PCR, while the TCRdb copy is restricted to in-frame clones and leaves out a portion. The data hold fewer than 30,000 clones, with around 79% observed a single time. Which antigens these TCRs recognize remains unknown. The sample consisted of PBMCs, taken from a glioma patient whose treatment included an IDH1 peptide vaccine. The receptor source for this set is a man aged 35 to 55 with glioma. CDR3s include the opening cysteine and the closing phenylalanine or tryptophan. A clone size is listed for some rows: how often the clone was seen (once, few, many), or a class if it is expanded.

v_call	clone_size	j_call	cdr3_aa
TRBV19	-	TRBJ1-4	CASSILLREVSNEKLFF
TRBV5-1	-	TRBJ1-1	CASMLRGGTEAFF
TRBV5-6	-	TRBJ2-3	CASSYTRGGGNTDTQYF
TRBV5-1	-	TRBJ2-3	CASSLEDRADTQYF
TRBV19	-	TRBJ1-1	CASSRARGPSRDEAFF
TRBV4-3	-	TRBJ1-6	CTSSQEEGGSSPLHF
TRBV4-2	once	TRBJ2-7	CASSQDIGADSQYF
TRBV7-2	-	TRBJ2-5	CASSLLGTETQYF
TRBV15	-	TRBJ2-1	CATSRDLGTGGYEQFF
TRBV6-5	-	TRBJ2-7	CASTSGGSYEQYF
TRBV9	-	TRBJ2-5	CASSGSGMETQYF
TRBV2	-	TRBJ2-2	CASRVATNTGELFF
TRBV7-8	-	TRBJ2-2	CASSLRSIPDTGELFF
TRBV7-9	-	TRBJ2-1	CASSSHEGLRNEQFF
TRBV9	few	TRBJ2-1	CASSPSGGTSGRVWDEQFF
TRBV23-1	-	TRBJ2-7	CASSQGGRGASYEQYF
TRBV7-2	-	TRBJ1-5	CASSPRTGSGNQPQHF
TRBV4-1	-	TRBJ2-5	CASSHVTDLETQYF
TRBV18	-	TRBJ1-1	CASSGQGGMRGNTEAFF
TRBV7-9	-	TRBJ2-7	CASSLPPGRALDDEQYF
TRBV11-3	-	TRBJ1-5	CASSLDGNQPQHF
TRBV7-9	-	TRBJ1-5	CASSLGAGNNQPQHF
TRBV5-1	-	TRBJ2-5	CASSLDGTRSLGETQYF
TRBV27	-	TRBJ1-2	CASSRAGRQYGYTF
TRBV7-9	-	TRBJ1-2	CASSLVGVAYGYTF